Below are 7 T cell receptor beta chains sequenced from a single sample in a study of cytomegalovirus exposure and HLA in healthy donors. Primers: 60 Vbeta forward and 13 Jbeta reverse. The assay was immunoSEQ multiplex PCR, and TCRdb's table has in-frame clones only and misses some. Counted here are around 150,000 clones, over 80% occurring once; the ten biggest clones make up approximately 1.8%. The sample consisted of PBMCs. These receptor sequences come from a human donor in good health.

This chain connects TRBV21-1 to TRBJ1-5. TRBV21-1 counts as a pseudogene. This CDR3 comprises 16 residues. As DNA, the CDR3 is TGTGCCAGCAGCAAACATCTTCGGGGGAGCAATCAGCCCCAGCATTTT. It translates to CASSKHLRGSNQPQHF.

The rearrangement links TRBV27 to TRBJ2-5, with TRBD2 matching 12 bases. This CDR3 has 14 amino acids. CDR1 is MNHEY and CDR2 is SMNVEV in the germline V gene (reference sequence). V shed 6 bases and J 9 bases; nucleotides not matched to a gene: 8. CDR3 protein: CASSGLAGPKAQYF. CDR3 nucleotide sequence: TGTGCCAGCAGCGGACTAGCGGGGCCAAAAGCCCAGTACTTC.

The V gene is TRBV7-9, the J gene TRBJ1-1, with 10 bases identical to TRBD1. The CDR3 extends over 16 amino acids. V dropped 5 bases and J dropped 3; count of bases not matched to a gene: 9. Germline V CDR1 and CDR2: SEHNR, FQNEAQ (reference sequence). This CDR3 is CASSQTGGARYTEAFF. The DNA for the CDR3 is TGTGCCAGCAGCCAGACAGGGGGCGCGAGGTACACTGAAGCTTTCTTT.

This chain uses TRBV5-4 with TRBJ2-7, with a possible D match to TRBD1 (5 bases). This CDR3 comprises 15 residues. V lost 0 bases to trimming and J lost 7 bases, with 17 bases between them. CDR1 and CDR2 (germline): SGHNT, YYREEE (reference sequence). DNA of the CDR3: TGTGCCAGCAGCTTGGTGGACCACAGGTCTGGGGAGCAGTACTTC. This translates into CASSLVDHRSGEQYF.

This chain connects TRBV5-4 to TRBJ1-2; no firm D call. The CDR3 runs 15 residues. CDR1 is SGHNT, CDR2 YYREEE, per germline (reference sequence). V shed 2 bases and J shed 5 bases, with 16 bases lying between them. This CDR3 reads CASSLPPGRSYGYTF. In DNA, the CDR3 is TGTGCCAGCAGCTTACCCCCAGGTAGAAGTTATGGCTACACCTTC.

This sequence joins TRBV11-2 and TRBJ1-1, with a tentative D call TRBD1 (6 bases). Trimming took 6 bases from V and 11 from J, leaving 13 bases between them. Germline-derived CDR1 and CDR2 are SGHAT and FQNNGV. The CDR3 extends over 11 amino acids. The CDR3 region has the DNA TGTGCCAGCAGGGGACAAGGGATCGCTTTCTTT. Translating gives CASRGQGIAFF.

Here the CDR3 reads CASSPRDRGIADEKLFF. In nucleotides, the CDR3 is TGTGCCAGCAGCCCCCGGGACAGGGGAATCGCGGATGAAAAACTGTTTTTT. The chain employs TRBV7-9 and TRBJ1-4; TRBD1 matches 10 bases. The CDR3 totals 17 residues. The V and J ends lost 5 bases and 6 bases, in that order; junction bases with no gene match: 12. CDR1 SEHNR and CDR2 FQNEAQ come from the germline V gene (reference sequence). Variable domain in full (rest from reference TRBV7-9 and TRBJ1-4): DTGVSQNPRHKITKRGQNVTFRCDPISEHNRLYWYRQTLGQGPEFLTYFQNEAQLEKSRLLSDRFSAERPKGSFSTLEIQRTEQGDSAMYLCASSPRDRGIADEKLFFGSGTQLSVL.